This T cell receptor (beta chain) was recovered during a study of cytomegalovirus exposure and HLA in healthy donors. There were likely unrecorded immune exposures, though donors were nominally healthy when sampled. CDR1 and CDR2 (germline): MDHEN, SYDVKM. V dropped 6 bases and J dropped 5 bases, with 21 bases sitting between them. The CDR3 sequence is 16 residues long. Use of 60 Vbeta and 13 Jbeta primers characterized the PCR. Clones were sequenced by immunoSEQ multiplex PCR, and TCRdb holds only the in-frame ones, with some missing. The repertoire includes approximately 170,000 clones, over 75% of them detected once, and 1% to 1.5% sits in the top ten.

V usage is TRBV28 and J usage is TRBJ2-3; D is possibly TRBD2 (7 bases). The receptor was isolated from a man aged 50-59 years in good health and CMV-seropositive. The material sequenced was PBMCs. The CDR3 protein is CASRGGALGPKDTQYF. The CDR3 bases are TGTGCCAGCAGGGGGGGGGCGCTAGGCCCAAAAGATACGCAGTATTTT.